The 19 T cell receptor beta chains listed next were all sequenced from one sample in a study of regulatory T cells in long-lasting Graves disease. Sequencing libraries for TCR beta were prepared with iRepertoire HTBI primers and Arm-PCR of CDR3 regions. A single record per CDR3 protein comes from TCRdb applying MiXCR to the multiplex PCR reads. This table holds roughly 380,000 distinct CDR3 sequences, around 16% found once. Indicated time point: newly diagnosed GD, antithyroid drugs for less than 3 months. RNA from PBMCs was the source of the TCR library. Sequencing used peripheral blood mononuclear cells (PBMCs), obtained at new diagnosis, from a patient treated with antithyroid drugs. These receptors were collected from a female donor with Graves disease.

This clonotype appeared many times. The genes are TRBV20-1 and TRBJ2-1; D is unclear. V was trimmed by 2 bases and J by 12 bases, leaving 20 bases between them. The CDR3 sequence is 14 residues long. Germline V gives CDR1 DFQATT, CDR2 SNEGSKA (reference sequence). CDR3 amino acids: CSARPWGDPGWQFF. For the CDR3, the DNA is TGCAGTGCTAGACCTTGGGGTGATCCCGGTTGGCAGTTCTTC.

This clonotype was found once. The chain recombines TRBV11-2 with TRBJ2-6; D remains unclear. The V gene lost 6 bases and the J gene lost 0 bases, with 15 bases spanning the gap. From germline, CDR1 is SGHAT and CDR2 FQNNGV. The CDR3 contains 17 residues. CDR3 sequence reads: CASRTAFAPSGANVLTF. The CDR3 region has the DNA TGTGCCAGCAGGACGGCTTTCGCCCCCTCTGGGGCCAACGTCCTGACTTTC.

This clonotype was recorded many times. V usage is TRBV20-1 and J usage is TRBJ2-2, with 7 positions matching TRBD1. Germline V gene sequence: CDR1 DFQATT, CDR2 SNEGSKA (reference sequence). Losses at the gene ends were 3 bases for V and 7 bases for J; bases not matched to a gene: 5. The CDR3 extends over 13 amino acids. CDR3 loop: CSASTGAGGELFF. The DNA for the CDR3 is TGCAGTGCTAGTACAGGGGCCGGCGGGGAGCTGTTTTTT.

The chain carries TRBV11-3 and TRBJ1-1; no firm D call. Germline CDR1 reads SGHNT; CDR2 reads YENEEA. The germline V and J ends were trimmed by 0 bases and 3 bases, with 11 bases remaining between them. The CDR3 is 15 amino acids. CDR3 sequence: CASSLERGIYTEAFF. The CDR3 nucleotides read TGTGCCAGCAGCTTAGAACGAGGGATCTACACTGAAGCTTTCTTT.

This clonotype was seen repeatedly, ten times or more. The chain joins TRBV20-1 to TRBJ1-3; perhaps TRBD1 as D (6 bases). Germline values: CDR1 DFQATT, CDR2 SNEGSKA (reference sequence). The CDR3 has 15 amino acids. V lost 0 bases and J lost 2, with 11 bases in between. Here the CDR3 DNA reads TGCAGTGCTAGAGATACCAGACAGGCTGGAAACACCATATATTTT. This sequence encodes CSARDTRQAGNTIYF.

The sample holds many counts of this clonotype. V and J are TRBV7-9 and TRBJ1-1; 9 bases are a match to TRBD1. With V trimmed by 5 bases and J by 3 bases, 4 bases remained unmatched. Germline CDR1 SEHNR, CDR2 FQNEAQ (reference sequence). This CDR3 contains 14 residues. The CDR3 sequence: CASSQTGGDTEAFF. The CDR3 nucleotides read TGTGCCAGCAGCCAGACAGGGGGAGACACTGAAGCTTTCTTT.

This clonotype was counted ten times or more. The rearrangement uses TRBV13 and TRBJ2-5, with 8 bases lining up with TRBD2. Losses at the gene ends were 1 base for V and 1 base for J; bases not matched to a gene: 5. Germline assignment: CDR1 PRHDT and CDR2 FYEKMQ (reference sequence). The CDR3 length is 16 residues. The CDR3 bases are TGTGCCAGCAGCTTAGTTTCGCGGGAGGCCCAAGAGACCCAGTACTTC. Translating it yields CASSLVSREAQETQYF.

At least ten counts were recorded for this clonotype. The junction differs from germline at one of its ends, possibly a read error. This chain links TRBV20-1 with TRBJ2-7, with 7 bases aligning to TRBD1. In germline, CDR1 is DFQATT, CDR2 SNEGSKA (reference sequence). The CDR3 runs 13 residues. DNA of the CDR3: TGCAGTGTTAGACAGGGTAACCCCTCCGAGCAGTACTTC. Translated: CSVRQGNPSEQYF.

There are many counts of this clonotype. The gene calls are TRBV24-1 and TRBJ1-2; D is unresolved. Germline V gene lookup returns CDR1 KGHDR and CDR2 SFDVKD. Trimming pared 0 bases from V and 8 bases from J, leaving 12 bases between. The length of the CDR3 is 14 residues. The CDR3 DNA is TGTGCCACCAGTGATTTGCATGAGGGTGGCGGCTACACCTTC. It translates to CATSDLHEGGGYTF.

The chain links TRBV30 to TRBJ1-2; D is perhaps TRBD1 (6 bases). The CDR3 has 14 amino acids. Trimming shortened V by 5 bases and J by 9 bases, and 22 bases separated the two germline ends. Germline V gene sequence: CDR1 GTSNPN, CDR2 SVGIG (reference sequence). Here the CDR3 DNA reads TGTGCCTGGGGCTACCGACAGGTGCTGTTTAGCTACACCTTC. Translation gives CAWGYRQVLFSYTF.

The rearrangement uses TRBV28 and TRBJ2-7; 8 bases align to TRBD1. With 5 bases clipped from V and 2 bases from J, the junction kept 11 bases outside the gene matches. Germline CDR1 reads MDHEN; CDR2 reads SYDVKM. The CDR3 length is 16 residues. CDR3 sequence (DNA): TGTGCCAGCAGTCCCACCCGGGACAGGCGTCCCTACGAGCAGTACTTC. This encodes CASSPTRDRRPYEQYF.

This clonotype has at least ten counts. J is TRBJ2-7 and V is TRBV20-1, with D perhaps matching TRBD2 (5 bases). The CDR3 is made up of 12 amino acids. V was clipped by 0 bases and J by 9 bases, with 12 bases between them. Germline V gives CDR1 DFQATT, CDR2 SNEGSKA (reference sequence). CDR3 region: CSARESGFVQYF. The CDR3 bases are TGCAGTGCTAGAGAATCGGGATTTGTGCAGTACTTC.

This clonotype was counted only a few times. The CDR3 protein is CASSLRSVRGGYTF. CDR3 in DNA: TGTGCCAGCAGTTTGAGATCGGTTCGGGGAGGCTACACCTTC. V is TRBV27 and J is TRBJ1-2; D call uncertain. CDR1 MNHEY and CDR2 SMNVEV come from the germline V gene (reference sequence). The CDR3 is 14 residues long. V was shortened by 3 bases and J by 8 bases, with 16 bases between the two germline ends.

The V gene is TRBV3-1, the J gene TRBJ2-7; no definite D call. The ends were cut back, 3 bases at V and 7 bases at J, with 7 bases in the middle. The CDR3 sequence is 11 residues long. Germline V CDR1 and CDR2: LGHDT, YNNKEL (reference sequence). In nucleotides, the CDR3 is TGTGCCAGCAGCCACCTCAAGGAGCAGTACTTC. As protein: CASSHLKEQYF.

Many counts were recorded for this clonotype. In DNA form, the CDR3 reads TGCGCCAGCAGCTTGGGTGGAGGCAACCGCTACGAGCAGTACTTC. It encodes CASSLGGGNRYEQYF. The rearrangement links TRBV5-1 to TRBJ2-7, with D possibly TRBD2 on 5 matching bases. The CDR3 runs 15 residues. Germline CDR1 reads SGHRS; CDR2 reads YFSETQ. Trimming took off 0 bases at V and 3 bases at J, with 13 bases between the two ends.

V is TRBV3-1 and J is TRBJ2-3; no definite D call. This CDR3 spans 15 amino acids. V lost 0 bases and J 11 bases, leaving 18 bases between the germline ends. Germline-derived CDR1 and CDR2 are LGHDT and YNNKEL (reference sequence). This CDR3 reads CASSQDILPSTGQYF. The CDR3 nucleotides read TGTGCCAGCAGCCAAGATATCCTTCCTTCGACGGGGCAGTATTTT.

This clonotype came up a few times. The chain combines TRBV6-1 with TRBJ2-1; tentative D call: TRBD2 (6 bases). CDR3 length: 15 residues. CDR1 MNHNS and CDR2 SASEGT come from the germline V gene. V was clipped by 1 base and J by 9 bases, with 16 bases between them. The CDR3 nucleotides are TGTGCCAGCAGTGAAGTGGAGGGACCTGGTGGTGAGCAGTTCTTC. Protein sequence: CASSEVEGPGGEQFF.

This clonotype was detected many times. The V gene is TRBV5-1, the J gene TRBJ1-6; D not resolved. The CDR3 consists of 15 residues. V lost 2 bases and J lost 6, with 12 bases in between. In germline, CDR1 is SGHRS, CDR2 YFSETQ. CDR3 in amino acids: CASSFENLRNSPLHF. The DNA of the CDR3 is TGCGCCAGCAGCTTCGAGAATCTCCGTAATTCACCCCTCCACTTT.

The chain carries TRBV19 and TRBJ2-3, with D possibly matching TRBD1 (7 bases). The germline CDR1 and CDR2 sequences are LNHDA and SQIVND (reference sequence). CDR3 length equals 16 residues. V lost 3 bases to trimming and J lost 4 bases, with 17 bases between them. The CDR3 DNA is TGTGCCAGTAGTATGCAAGACAGGGAGGAGGCAGATACGCAGTATTTT. Translated: CASSMQDREEADTQYF.